This T cell receptor (beta chain) was captured by sequencing in a study of T cell repertoires in cytomegalovirus infection. Study as a whole: It can be stated that public TCR beta signatures indicated CMV infection as well as a matching HLA type. Study-wide findings and caveats: The ex vivo response was dominated by HLA-C-restricted CMV-specific TCR beta clonotypes. Cumulative frequency of public TCR beta families picked out carriers of CMV plus the relevant HLA.

This clonotype was counted at least ten times. As yet, its antigen is unknown. One entry per CDR3 protein, called by TCRdb with MiXCR from the reads. The sample consists of under 95,000 distinct CDR3 sequences, under 4.5% of them appearing once. The TCR originated in a human donor in good health (CMV status not recorded). Some clones in this sample may be carry-over from other donors' samples. The sequenced material came from PBMCs.

This chain's CDR3 is CASSTRGSYNEQFF. The CDR3 coding sequence is TGTGCCAGCAGCACCAGGGGTTCCTACAATGAGCAGTTCTTC. The J gene is TRBJ2-1, the V gene TRBV5-3; D perhaps matches TRBD1 (6 bases). TRBV5-3 is identified as an open reading frame with a role that is uncertain. Trimming cost V 8 bases and J 1 base, with 13 bases left between them. The CDR3 extends over 14 amino acids.